The entry below describes one T cell receptor (beta chain). It lacks a known antigen. No much larger clone exists at a distance of one base, and base qualities are not known. V drops 6 bases and J drops 1 base, leaving 16 bases in between. The germline V gene specifies MDHEN as CDR1 and SYDVKM as CDR2. Taken from cysteine to phenylalanine, the CDR3 has 16 residues. Only CDR3 DNA is held: 48 bases, read in frame from base 1. Library creation used 5' RACE. The sequencer listed for this sample is Illumina HiSeq 2500. A second PCR of roughly 6 to 11 cycles was run with a J-beta primer mix and a sample-barcoded 5' primer. A unique molecular identifier was introduced onto each TCR beta cDNA molecule by a template-switch 5' adaptor carrying 12 random nucleotides. At least 2.5 million CDR3-containing paired-end reads were obtained from each sample. First-strand cDNA was synthesized from all RNA with the Mint cDNA synthesis kit, primed by a TRBC-specific oligonucleotide. All cDNA was treated with uracil-DNA glycosylase and then went through a first 18-cycle PCR with the universal primers M1SS and BC2_uni_R. The authors processed their data as follows. For normalization, 1 million high-quality reads were randomly selected from each sample, with every read carrying a distinct molecular identifier. Instead of being binned into consensus sequences, reads that shared molecular identifiers were thrown out. MiTCR, with a Q25 quality threshold and the strictest error-elimination algorithm, was used for CDR3 identification, clonotype clustering and error correction. A nonparametric unseen species model with Euler transformation was used to estimate lower-bound total TCR beta diversity. Using fastp trimming at Q25 and MiXCR clonotype assembly, TCRdb reanalyzed the public sequencing data and kept in-frame beta chains. Every distinct CDR3 protein forms one entry, paired with its most common genes and DNA. What appears here as the V and J calls and clone size reflects TCRdb's work, not the paper's. In all, the sample holds roughly 1,500,000 distinct CDR3 sequences, and roughly a third of those were seen once. The ten largest clones add up to approximately 10% of the sample.

This record belongs to a study of blood T cells in healthy people across ages (dated by TCRdb to between 2014 and 2017). Study-wide context: In model experiments, template switching captured about one uniquely barcoded TCR beta cDNA molecule for every two T cells. To avoid experimental bias, donors of different ages were distributed randomly across sequencing lanes. To track age-related changes in TCR beta repertoire diversity, the study relied on deep sequencing normalized with unique cDNA molecular identifiers. Four age groups were formed from the donors: young (average roughly 16 years), middle-aged (roughly 38), aged (approximately 60) and long-lived (82). Using the same blood draw, the study looked at two additional independent replicas of 1 million unique cDNA reads for two donors, one aged 18 to 30 and the other aged 80 or older.

The donors were 40 or so Caucasian individuals from Russia, aged roughly 6 to 100 years, who were systemically healthy. Approximately 11 milliliters of peripheral blood were drawn from each donor into EDTA-treated Vacutainer tubes. PBMCs were isolated by Ficoll-Paque density-gradient centrifugation, with at least 7 million obtained per sample. Trizol reagent was used to extract total RNA from the PBMCs, yielding at least 6 micrograms per sample. For every donor, flow cytometry on a PBMC aliquot measured the percentage of naive CD45RAhigh/CD27high T cells. The research as a whole found: As age increased, observed TCR beta diversity per million T cells dropped in a roughly linear way, and a significant reduction was already evident by age about 40. Since profiling was done on bulk unsorted PBMCs, naive and antigen-experienced compartments could not be conclusively compared. The long-lived group showed more naive CD4+ T cells, fewer expanded clones and increased TCR diversity than the aged group, suggesting age selection. Because donor CMV infection status was unknown, age-related changes in expanded clonotypes were potentially confounded. Total diversity estimates from one million sequenced T cells were considered lower bounds and underestimates. There was a strong correlation between observed TCR beta diversity and the percentage of naive T cells measured by flow cytometry.

The chain is assembled from TRBV28 and TRBJ2-4; no D segment can be confidently identified. The sequenced material came from blood. The TCR comes from a woman aged 25 to 39 in good health. CDR3 protein: CASSSRSRVAKNIQYF. The bases are TGTGCCAGCAGCTCTAGGTCCCGGGTTGCCAAAAACATTCAGTACTTC.